Below are 5 T cell receptor beta chains sequenced from a single sample in a study of lymphopenia after photon versus proton radiotherapy. The protocol was immunoSEQ multiplex PCR, while the TCRdb copy is restricted to in-frame clones and leaves out a portion. The profile covers some 64,000 clones, with about 85% appearing a single time and around 13% taken by the ten largest. Sequences were derived from peripheral blood, sampled from a patient treated with proton-based radiotherapy. The receptors here all came from a man older than 75 with esophageal cancer.

This rearrangement joins TRBV7-2 to TRBJ2-1, with D maybe TRBD1 (6 bases). The CDR3 runs 13 residues. The ends were cut back, 6 bases at V and 9 bases at J, with 15 bases in the middle. Germline V gene data show CDR1 as SGHTA and CDR2 as FQGNSA. CDR3 sequence (DNA): TGTGCCAGCAGGCGGCAGGGGTTGACTGAGCAGTTCTTC. Its protein product is CASRRQGLTEQFF.

This clone was seen a single time. The rearrangement joins TRBV30 to TRBJ1-1, with D perhaps TRBD1 (5 bases). Germline assignment: CDR1 GTSNPN and CDR2 SVGIG (reference sequence). CDR3 length equals 14 residues. Trimming took 1 base from V and 6 from J, leaving 15 bases between them. The CDR3 here is CAWSALGGWAEAFF. The CDR3, as DNA: TGTGCCTGGAGTGCCCTGGGGGGTTGGGCTGAAGCTTTCTTT.

The J gene is TRBJ2-5, the V gene TRBV9; D is unclear. CDR1 and CDR2 (germline): SGDLS, YYNGEE. V was cut by 0 bases and J by 5 bases, with 11 bases left in between. The CDR3 has 14 residues. The CDR3 sequence is CASSVGSARETQYF. CDR3 DNA: TGTGCCAGCAGCGTAGGCAGTGCAAGGGAGACCCAGTACTTC.

V gene TRBV18 combines with J gene TRBJ1-2; TRBD1 is a possible D gene (5 bases). CDR1 is KGHSH and CDR2 is LQKENI in the germline V gene. Trimming removed 6 bases from V and 4 bases from J, with 12 bases in between. The CDR3 is 13 residues long. In DNA, the CDR3 is TGTGCCAGCTCCCAGGGTGGAGTCTATGGCTACACCTTC. Translating gives CASSQGGVYGYTF.

The rearrangement joins TRBV25-1 to TRBJ2-5; 9 bases map to TRBD2. Germline lookup yields CDR1 MGHDK and CDR2 SYGVNS. The CDR3 sequence is 17 residues long. The J segment lost 5 bases and the V segment lost 1 base, leaving 11 bases of the junction unmatched. CDR3 loop: CASSELGAGGTGETQYF. CDR3 DNA sequence: TGTGCCAGCAGTGAATTAGGAGCGGGGGGTACGGGGGAGACCCAGTACTTC.